These T cell receptor beta chains were read from a single sample in a study of blood T cells in healthy people across ages. One entry per CDR3 protein, called by TCRdb with MiXCR from the 5' RACE reads. The sample carries fewer than 700,000 distinct CDR3 sequences, less than 45% recorded once. Material for sequencing was blood. The source is a man of 80 years or more in good health. The CDR3 runs from the conserved cysteine through the conserved F or W. Each record gives: V gene, J gene, clone size, D gene, CDR3 protein, CDR3 DNA. D genes are given only for firm matches. A clone size is listed for some rows: how often the clone was seen (once, few, many), or a class if it is expanded.

TRBV9,TRBJ2-1,NA,NA,CASSALLDYNEQFF,TGTGCCAGCAGCGCTCTGTTGGACTACAATGAGCAGTTCTTC
TRBV11-3,TRBJ1-1,NA,NA,CASSGDLSEAFF,TGTGCCAGCAGTGGGGACCTCTCTGAAGCTTTCTTT
TRBV25-1,TRBJ2-7,few,NA,CASSRVGILYEQYF,TGTGCCAGCAGTAGGGTAGGCATACTCTACGAGCAGTACTTC
TRBV20-1,TRBJ2-6,NA,NA,CSAPLRWAGANVLTF,TGCAGTGCTCCGCTGAGATGGGCTGGGGCCAACGTCCTGACTTTC
TRBV11-1,TRBJ2-3,NA,NA,CASSLEVIGWGLGSSTDTQYF,TGTGCCAGCAGCTTAGAAGTAATTGGTTGGGGTCTTGGGTCTAGCACAGATACGCAGTATTTT
TRBV2,TRBJ2-5,NA,NA,CASSAQGPQETQYF,TGTGCCAGCAGTGCCCAAGGTCCCCAAGAGACCCAGTACTTC
TRBV20-1,TRBJ2-7,many,TRBD1,CSARGEQGWADEQYF,TGCAGTGCTAGAGGGGAACAGGGGTGGGCTGACGAGCAGTACTTC
TRBV7-2,TRBJ2-5,NA,NA,CASSRTKGRPQGTQYF,TGTGCCAGCAGCCGAACTAAGGGACGTCCCCAAGGGACCCAGTACTTC
TRBV20-1,TRBJ1-2,NA,NA,CGARIPEGGDYGYTF,TGCGGTGCTCGGATACCAGAGGGAGGGGACTATGGCTACACCTTC
TRBV27,TRBJ1-2,many,NA,CASSPDGYYGYTF,TGTGCCAGCTCCCCAGACGGGTACTATGGCTACACCTTC
TRBV6-5,TRBJ2-7,NA,NA,CASSPRGAGTYEQYF,TGTGCCAGCAGTCCTCGGGGGGCAGGAACCTACGAGCAGTACTTC
TRBV6-2/TRBV6-3,TRBJ2-1,NA,NA,CASSATSRHNEQFF,TGTGCCAGCAGTGCGACTAGTCGCCACAATGAGCAGTTCTTC
TRBV20-1,TRBJ2-5,NA,TRBD1,CSARRLQGGETQYF,TGCAGTGCTAGAAGGTTACAGGGGGGTGAGACCCAGTACTTC
TRBV4-1,TRBJ2-1,few,NA,CASSQRDGVGDEQFF,TGCGCCAGCAGCCAACGAGATGGGGTGGGCGATGAGCAGTTCTTC
TRBV12-3/TRBV12-4,TRBJ2-7,NA,NA,CASSSVQGYEQYF,TGTGCCAGCAGTTCAGTTCAGGGCTACGAGCAGTACTTC
TRBV7-2,TRBJ2-3,NA,TRBD2,CASSSLLADTDTQYF,TGTGCCAGCAGCTCCCTTCTAGCGGACACAGATACGCAGTATTTT
TRBV4-1,TRBJ2-5,NA,TRBD2,CASSQETVAGYQGTQYF,TGCGCCAGCAGCCAAGAAACAGTAGCGGGGTACCAAGGGACCCAGTACTTC
TRBV4-1,TRBJ2-5,few,TRBD2,CASSQDKSGRRRETQYF,TGCGCCAGCAGCCAAGATAAGAGCGGGAGGCGGCGAGAGACCCAGTACTTC
TRBV4-2,TRBJ2-5,many,TRBD1,CASSQEGGGVETQYF,TGTGCCAGCAGCCAAGAAGGGGGCGGTGTGGAGACCCAGTACTTC
TRBV6-2/TRBV6-3,TRBJ2-3,NA,NA,CASSYGSTKKQYF,TGTGCCAGCAGTTACGGAAGTACAAAGAAGCAGTATTTT
TRBV7-2,TRBJ2-5,few,TRBD2,CASSQILAGGMETQYF,TGTGCCAGCAGCCAGATACTAGCGGGAGGGATGGAGACCCAGTACTTC
TRBV4-3,TRBJ1-2,few,NA,CASSQDLKPYGHGYTF,TGCGCCAGCAGCCAAGATCTTAAACCGTACGGGCATGGCTACACCTTC